Listed here are 30 T cell receptor beta chains from one sample, sequenced in a study of blood T cell repertoires in COVID-19. The table came from immunoSEQ multiplex PCR; TCRdb's copy has only in-frame clones and leaves some out. The profile covers about 57,000 clones, with about 85% appearing a single time and 22% taken by the ten largest. The sample was peripheral blood. The receptor source for this set is a woman of 80 years or more with COVID-19, enrolled during active disease.

V is TRBV5-6 and J is TRBJ1-1, with D maybe TRBD1 (5 bases). V gave up 0 bases and J gave up 6 bases, with 18 bases separating them. The CDR3 contains 16 residues. Germline V lookup: CDR1 SGHDT, CDR2 YYEEEE. The CDR3 is CASSLGLLGLSAEAFF. In DNA, the CDR3 is TGTGCCAGCAGCTTGGGACTTCTGGGGCTGAGCGCTGAAGCTTTCTTT.

In DNA form, the CDR3 reads TGTGCCTGGGAAAGGGACAGGGCCACATATGGCTACACCTTC. Its protein product is CAWERDRATYGYTF. This sequence joins TRBV30 and TRBJ1-2; 9 bases align to TRBD1. The CDR3 totals 14 residues. V was clipped by 5 bases and J by 5 bases; unmatched bases: 9. Germline-derived CDR1 and CDR2 are GTSNPN and SVGIG (reference sequence).

The chain employs TRBV5-1 and TRBJ1-2; TRBD1 matches 8 bases. Germline CDR1 SGHRS, CDR2 YFSETQ. CDR3 length: 14 residues. V was clipped by 4 bases and J by 7 bases; unmatched bases: 9. CDR3 in amino acids: CASSADRVRIGYTF. CDR3 nucleotides: TGCGCCAGCAGCGCGGACAGGGTACGAATTGGCTACACCTTC.

This chain connects TRBV5-4 to TRBJ2-3; 8 nucleotides line up with TRBD2. From germline, CDR1 is SGHNT and CDR2 YYREEE (reference sequence). Trimming removed 3 bases from V and 4 bases from J; junction bases left unmatched: 4. The CDR3 extends over 14 amino acids. This chain's CDR3 is CASSWGLDSDTQYF. CDR3 nucleotides: TGTGCCAGCAGCTGGGGACTAGATTCAGATACGCAGTATTTT.

The chain is built from TRBV16 and TRBJ1-1, with D possibly TRBD1 on 5 matching bases. The V end was cut by 8 bases, the J end by 7 bases, with 11 bases between. CDR1 is KGHSY and CDR2 is FQNENV in the germline V gene. This CDR3 has 11 residues. In nucleotides, the CDR3 is TGTGCCAGCGACAAGGGACTTGAAGCTTTCTTT. Its translation is CASDKGLEAFF.

The V call is TRBV24-1, the J call TRBJ2-1; tentative D call: TRBD2 (7 bases). This CDR3 is built from 13 residues. Germline CDR1 and CDR2: KGHDR and SFDVKD. V dropped 7 bases and J dropped 9 bases, with 15 bases sitting between them. The CDR3 DNA sequence: TGTGCCACCAGCGCCGGGGGGCTCGCTGAGCAGTTCTTC. Protein sequence: CATSAGGLAEQFF.

The CDR3 bases are TGTGCCAGCAGACCTGGACTAGCGGGGAGAGGGGAGACCCAGTACTTC. As protein: CASRPGLAGRGETQYF. The chain employs TRBV5-4 and TRBJ2-5; 12 nucleotides agree with TRBD2. The V segment lost 5 bases and the J segment 5 bases; nucleotides outside the gene matches: 10. Germline loops: CDR1 SGHNT, CDR2 YYREEE (reference sequence). CDR3 length: 16 residues.

The rearrangement links TRBV19 to TRBJ2-7, with D possibly TRBD2 on 6 matching bases. Trimming pared 7 bases from V and 0 bases from J, leaving 10 bases between. The length of the CDR3 is 13 residues. CDR1 is LNHDA and CDR2 is SQIVND in the germline V gene (reference sequence). The CDR3 DNA follows: TGTGCCAGTACCTCCGGGAGCTCCTACGAGCAGTACTTC. It yields the protein CASTSGSSYEQYF.

This chain connects TRBV18 to TRBJ2-5; tentative D call: TRBD2 (5 bases). Trimming took off 6 bases at V and 7 bases at J, with 15 bases between the two ends. Germline-derived CDR1 and CDR2 are KGHSH and LQKENI. The CDR3 extends over 13 amino acids. The CDR3 is CASSSGPWGTQYF. The DNA for the CDR3 is TGTGCCAGCTCCAGCGGACCGTGGGGGACCCAGTACTTC.

This rearrangement joins TRBV18 to TRBJ1-1, with D uncertain. The length of the CDR3 is 13 residues. The V gene's germline CDR1 is KGHSH and CDR2 LQKENI. Trimming took 3 bases from V and 7 from J, leaving 12 bases between them. CDR3 amino acids: CASSPSEGIEAFF. The CDR3 DNA reads TGTGCCAGCTCACCCTCGGAGGGTATTGAAGCTTTCTTT.

The chain combines TRBV12-1 with TRBJ2-2; whether TRBD2, the table's D call, matches the DNA was not checked. TRBV12-1 counts as a pseudogene. The CDR3 has 17 residues. CDR3 DNA sequence: TGTGCCAGCAGCTCAACCTGGGGGGGGTCCGACACCGGGGAGCTGTTTTTT. Protein sequence: CASSSTWGGSDTGELFF.

The V call is TRBV30, the J call TRBJ1-2, with a weak D call TRBD1 (6 bases). This CDR3 spans 14 amino acids. V dropped 8 bases and J dropped 0 bases, with 16 bases sitting between them. In germline, CDR1 is GTSNPN, CDR2 SVGIG (reference sequence). The CDR3 loop reads CAGPGAKANYGYTF. The CDR3 DNA is TGTGCCGGTCCAGGGGCAAAAGCTAACTATGGCTACACCTTC.

J is TRBJ1-5 and V is TRBV7-9; a weak D match, TRBD1 (5 bases). Trimming removed 1 base from V and 7 bases from J, with 14 bases in between. CDR1 SEHNR and CDR2 FQNEAQ come from the germline V gene (reference sequence). This CDR3 spans 15 amino acids. The CDR3 region has the DNA TGTGCCAGCAGCTTAGGGGACTCCCCGCGGCAGCCCCAGCATTTT. Its translation is CASSLGDSPRQPQHF.

This clone was counted a few times. The CDR3 protein is CASGDRDSYQPQHF. CDR3 in DNA: TGTGCTAGTGGGGACAGGGACTCGTATCAGCCCCAGCATTTT. The J gene is TRBJ1-5, the V gene TRBV12-5; TRBD1 agrees at 8 bases. Germline-derived CDR1 and CDR2 are LGHNT and FRNRAP. V lost 6 bases to trimming and J lost 5 bases; unmatched junction nucleotides: 6. The CDR3 contains 14 residues.

V usage is TRBV5-1 and J usage is TRBJ2-5, with 9 bases fitting TRBD1. CDR1 SGHRS and CDR2 YFSETQ come from the germline V gene. The trim removed 4 bases at V and 2 bases at J, leaving 6 bases unmatched. The CDR3 runs to 15 residues. The CDR3 DNA is TGCGCCAGCAGCCCCCAGGGACAGGGTCAAGAGACCCAGTACTTC. Translating gives CASSPQGQGQETQYF.

The chain employs TRBV18 and TRBJ1-2; D is uncertain. The CDR3 loop spans 15 amino acids. Germline loops: CDR1 KGHSH, CDR2 LQKENI. V was shortened by 3 bases and J by 4 bases, with 15 bases between the two germline ends. The CDR3 nucleotides are TGTGCCAGCTCACCGGCGGAGGGATTAAGCTATGGCTACACCTTC. Translated: CASSPAEGLSYGYTF.

This clone came up a few times. The V and J genes are TRBV19 and TRBJ2-3; unclear D gene. The length of the CDR3 is 11 residues. Trimming cost V 5 bases and J 4 bases, with 4 bases left between them. The V gene's germline CDR1 is LNHDA and CDR2 SQIVND (reference sequence). CDR3 region: CASSYADTQYF. CDR3 nucleotides: TGTGCCAGTAGTTATGCAGATACGCAGTATTTT.

Only a few counts were recorded for this clone. V is TRBV7-6 and J is TRBJ1-3, with D possibly being TRBD1 (6 bases). The V gene's germline CDR1 is SGHVS and CDR2 FNYEAQ. The CDR3 consists of 15 residues. V lost 5 bases and J lost 4, with 15 bases in between. The CDR3 loop reads CASSPRGGMGNTIYF. CDR3 in DNA: TGTGCCAGCAGCCCAAGGGGGGGTATGGGAAACACCATATATTTT.

The chain employs TRBV29-1 and TRBJ2-7, with D hard to call. This CDR3 is 12 amino acids long. V lost 6 bases and J 0 bases, leaving 9 bases between the germline ends. Per the germline V gene, CDR1 is SQVTM and CDR2 is ANQGSEA. The CDR3 sequence: CSVLTPSYEQYF. The CDR3 coding sequence is TGCAGCGTCCTGACTCCCTCCTACGAGCAGTACTTC.

The chain uses TRBV2 and TRBJ1-6, with a tentative D call TRBD1 (6 bases). V lost 6 bases to trimming and J lost 7 bases, with 19 bases between them. The CDR3 loop spans 16 amino acids. Germline CDR1 reads SNHLY; CDR2 reads FYNNEI. CDR3: CASSAPTGPQNSPLHF. DNA for the CDR3: TGTGCCAGCAGCGCTCCGACAGGTCCCCAGAATTCACCCCTCCACTTT. The variable domain in full, with the rest retrieved from reference TRBV2 and TRBJ1-6, is EPEVTQTPSHQVTQMGQEVILRCVPISNHLYFYWYRQILGQKVEFLVSFYNNEISEKSEIFDDQFSVERPDGSNFTLKIRSTKLEDSAMYFCASSAPTGPQNSPLHFGNGTRLTVT.

The V and J genes are TRBV27 and TRBJ1-1; D ambiguous. Germline V gene lookup returns CDR1 MNHEY and CDR2 SMNVEV (reference sequence). The ends were cut back, 5 bases at V and 5 bases at J, with 15 bases in the middle. The CDR3 is 14 residues long. The CDR3 reads CASSAYSGRTEAFF. In DNA form, the CDR3 reads TGTGCCAGCAGTGCTTACAGCGGGCGTACTGAAGCTTTCTTT.

CDR3 nucleotide sequence: TGTGCCAGCAGTTCCACAGGGGAGCGGGGCTACACCTTC. Protein product: CASSSTGERGYTF. The chain has TRBV12-3 or TRBV12-4 and TRBJ1-2, with 7 bases that match TRBD1. CDR3 length: 13 residues. The V and J ends lost 4 bases and 8 bases, in that order; junction bases with no gene match: 7.

The chain uses TRBV5-1 and TRBJ2-2; 7 bases line up with TRBD1. With 0 bases clipped from V and 4 bases from J, the junction kept 9 bases outside the gene matches. This CDR3 region has 17 residues. CDR1 is SGHRS, CDR2 YFSETQ, per germline. The CDR3 DNA is TGCGCCAGCAGCTTGGACAGGGGATCATTCCTCACCGGGGAGCTGTTTTTT. Its protein product is CASSLDRGSFLTGELFF.

The chain is built from TRBV25-1 and TRBJ1-3, with 8 bases matching TRBD1. Losses at the gene ends were 5 bases for V and 2 bases for J; bases not matched to a gene: 5. The CDR3 spans 15 residues. Germline loops: CDR1 MGHDK, CDR2 SYGVNS. CDR3 nucleotides: TGTGCCAGCAGTACCCAGGGGGCTCCTGGAAACACCATATATTTT. Translation gives CASSTQGAPGNTIYF.

J is TRBJ1-5 and V is TRBV19, with a weak D call TRBD1 (5 bases). CDR1 and CDR2 from the germline V gene are LNHDA and SQIVND (reference sequence). V lost 3 bases, J lost 4 bases, and 13 bases lay in between. CDR3 size: 15 residues. The CDR3 coding sequence is TGTGCCAGTAGTATCGCGTCCGGGGGTAATCAGCCCCAGCATTTT. Translated: CASSIASGGNQPQHF.

This clone came up a few times. The V gene is TRBV19, the J gene TRBJ1-5; 7 bases are shared with TRBD1. V dropped 6 bases and J dropped 4; count of bases not matched to a gene: 6. Germline CDR1 and CDR2: LNHDA and SQIVND (reference sequence). There are 14 residues in the CDR3. The CDR3 nucleotides are TGTGCCAGTAGGATTAGACAGGGAAATCAGCCCCAGCATTTT. Translated: CASRIRQGNQPQHF.

The chain employs TRBV21-1 and TRBJ1-2; the table's D call, TRBD1, was not checked against the DNA. TRBV21-1 is classified as a pseudogene. This CDR3 has 14 amino acids. CDR3 DNA sequence: TGTGCCAGCAGCAACGTCCAGGGTCACTATGGCTACACCTTC. As protein: CASSNVQGHYGYTF.

The V call is TRBV5-6, the J call TRBJ2-2; tentatively, D is TRBD2 (5 bases). The CDR3 covers 15 residues. Trimming pared 4 bases from V and 4 bases from J, leaving 14 bases between. Germline CDR1 reads SGHDT; CDR2 reads YYEEEE. CDR3 DNA sequence: TGTGCCAGCAGCCGCCGGGCCGCGGGCACCGGGGAGCTGTTTTTT. This gives the protein CASSRRAAGTGELFF.

The chain's CDR3 is CASSYRGGSTGELFF. DNA of the CDR3: TGTGCCAGCAGTTACCGAGGGGGCAGCACCGGGGAGCTGTTTTTT. The genes are TRBV6-5 and TRBJ2-2, with 7 bases fitting TRBD1. The CDR3 has 15 amino acids. After removal of 2 bases from V and 4 bases from J, the junction contained 4 bases not matched to a gene. Germline lookup yields CDR1 MNHEY and CDR2 SVGAGI.

The J gene is TRBJ1-2, the V gene TRBV7-2; tentative D call: TRBD1 (5 bases). From germline, CDR1 is SGHTA and CDR2 FQGNSA. V lost 3 bases, J lost 0 bases, and 11 bases lay in between. The CDR3 is made up of 15 amino acids. The CDR3 region has the DNA TGTGCCAGCAGCTTCGGGGGGGGATCTAACTATGGCTACACCTTC. Amino acids: CASSFGGGSNYGYTF. The variable domain in full, with the rest retrieved from reference TRBV7-2 and TRBJ1-2, is GAGVSQSPSNKVTEKGKDVELRCDPISGHTALYWYRQSLGQGLEFLIYFQGNSAPDKSGLPSDRFSAERTGGSVSTLTIQRTQQEDSAVYLCASSFGGGSNYGYTFGSGTRLTVV.